One and the same sample provided the 20 T cell receptor beta chains below, sequenced in a study of blood T cell repertoires in COVID-19. Only in-frame clones appear in the TCRdb table, and some are missing; sequencing was by immunoSEQ multiplex PCR. Counted here are roughly 250,000 clones, around 87% occurring once; the ten biggest clones make up 1.5% to 2%. The sequencing sample was made of PBMCs or T cells enriched from blood (not recorded which). Every receptor here comes from a woman aged 45-60 years who had recovered from COVID-19.

V gene TRBV2 combines with J gene TRBJ2-3; the D gene is possibly TRBD2 (6 bases). CDR1 and CDR2 (germline): SNHLY, FYNNEI. Deletions cut 4 bases from V and 0 bases from J, with 14 bases between. This CDR3 spans 16 amino acids. CDR3: CASSGGVERSTDTQYF. The CDR3 coding sequence is TGTGCCAGCAGTGGGGGGGTGGAGCGGAGCACAGATACGCAGTATTTT.

The chain carries TRBV7-6 and TRBJ2-3, with 9 nucleotides matching TRBD2. J lost 6 bases, V lost 1 base, and 5 bases had no gene match. There are 15 residues in the CDR3. The germline CDR1 and CDR2 sequences are SGHVS and FNYEAQ. The CDR3 spells CASSLEAGGGDTQYF. The CDR3 nucleotides read TGTGCCAGCAGCTTAGAAGCGGGAGGCGGGGATACGCAGTATTTT.

There are a few counts of this clone. V usage is TRBV5-1 and J usage is TRBJ2-7; 7 bases are a match to TRBD1. CDR3 length: 14 amino acids. V shed 4 bases, J shed 3 bases, and the junction held 7 bases outside the gene matches. From germline, CDR1 is SGHRS and CDR2 YFSETQ. Here the CDR3 reads CASSKTGQLYEQYF. The CDR3 region has the DNA TGCGCCAGCAGCAAGACAGGGCAGCTCTACGAGCAGTACTTC. Full variable domain (missing parts from reference TRBV5-1 and TRBJ2-7): KAGVTQTPRYLIKTRGQQVTLSCSPISGHRSVSWYQQTPGQGLQFLFEYFSETQRNKGNFPGRFSGRQFSNSRSEMNVSTLELGDSALYLCASSKTGQLYEQYFGPGTRLTVT.

V is TRBV29-1 and J is TRBJ2-5; weak D call: TRBD2 (6 bases). Trimming left V 1 base short and J 5 bases short, with 11 bases between. The CDR3 loop spans 13 amino acids. Germline assignment: CDR1 SQVTM and CDR2 ANQGSEA. CDR3 protein: CSVEVRGAETQYF. The CDR3 nucleotides read TGCAGCGTTGAAGTGCGGGGCGCGGAGACCCAGTACTTC.

The chain joins TRBV6-5 to TRBJ2-1; D possibly corresponds to TRBD1 (7 bases). V shed 8 bases and J shed 0 bases, with 14 bases lying between them. CDR3 length: 15 amino acids. Germline lookup yields CDR1 MNHEY and CDR2 SVGAGI. CDR3 DNA: TGTGCCAGCCGGAGGGGGCCTAGCTCCTACAATGAGCAGTTCTTC. This encodes CASRRGPSSYNEQFF.

This chain links TRBV4-1 with TRBJ2-4; TRBD2 is a possible D gene (5 bases). This CDR3 has 17 residues. The V gene lost 0 bases and the J gene lost 1 base, with 13 bases spanning the gap. The germline V gene encodes CDR1 MGHRA and CDR2 YSYEKL. The CDR3 spells CASSQDGWELAKNIQYF. CDR3 nucleotide sequence: TGCGCCAGCAGCCAAGATGGGTGGGAGTTGGCCAAAAACATTCAGTACTTC.

The chain carries TRBV6-5 and TRBJ2-6; the D gene is possibly TRBD1 (6 bases). The CDR3 loop spans 15 amino acids. V shed 8 bases and J shed 2 bases, with 13 bases lying between them. The germline V gene has CDR1 MNHEY and CDR2 SVGAGI. The CDR3 DNA is TGTGCCAGCCGACTTGGGGGCACTGGGGCCAACGTCCTGACTTTC. This translates into CASRLGGTGANVLTF.

The J gene is TRBJ1-1, the V gene TRBV9; D is ambiguous. The CDR3 is made up of 13 amino acids. V was cut by 7 bases and J by 3 bases, with 13 bases left in between. From germline, CDR1 is SGDLS and CDR2 YYNGEE. CDR3 coding DNA: TGTGCCAGCTGCAAATTGGAGGACACTGAAGCTTTCTTT. This gives the protein CASCKLEDTEAFF.

The chain uses TRBV4-3 and TRBJ2-1; TRBD2 aligns across 14 bases. Per germline, CDR1 LGHNA and CDR2 YSLEER. The CDR3 spans 16 residues. The V and J ends lost 0 bases and 8 bases, in that order; junction bases with no gene match: 3. CDR3 region: CASSQDGTSGRHEQFF. DNA of the CDR3: TGCGCCAGCAGCCAAGACGGGACTAGCGGGAGACATGAGCAGTTCTTC.

This clone has only one observation. The J gene is TRBJ1-5, the V gene TRBV28; D might be TRBD1 (5 bases). This CDR3 spans 16 amino acids. CDR1 MDHEN and CDR2 SYDVKM come from the germline V gene. Trimming left V 5 bases short and J 5 bases short, with 19 bases between. The CDR3 DNA follows: TGTGCCAGCAGTAACCTGCAGGGCGCTTTGGATCAGCCCCAGCATTTT. Its protein product is CASSNLQGALDQPQHF.

This clone was seen only a few times. This rearrangement joins TRBV19 to TRBJ1-5, with D unclear. Trimming took 5 bases from V and 5 from J, leaving 10 bases between them. Germline CDR1 and CDR2: LNHDA and SQIVND (reference sequence). This CDR3 comprises 13 residues. The CDR3 nucleotides read TGTGCCAGTAGTGAGGGTGGGTATCAGCCCCAGCATTTT. Encoded protein: CASSEGGYQPQHF.

This clone has just a few counts. This sequence joins TRBV2 and TRBJ1-1, with a possible D match to TRBD1 (5 bases). This CDR3 region has 12 residues. In germline, CDR1 is SNHLY, CDR2 FYNNEI. The ends were cut back, 8 bases at V and 6 bases at J, with 13 bases in the middle. As DNA, the CDR3 is TGTGCCAGCTCCGACAGAGGTGCTGAAGCTTTCTTT. As protein: CASSDRGAEAFF. Variable domain in full (rest from reference TRBV2 and TRBJ1-1): EPEVTQTPSHQVTQMGQEVILRCVPISNHLYFYWYRQILGQKVEFLVSFYNNEISEKSEIFDDQFSVERPDGSNFTLKIRSTKLEDSAMYFCASSDRGAEAFFGQGTRLTVV.

In this sample, this clone turned up once. The chain carries TRBV30 and TRBJ1-2; D unresolved. V lost 4 bases to trimming and J lost 2 bases, with 8 bases between them. Germline values: CDR1 GTSNPN, CDR2 SVGIG (reference sequence). The length of the CDR3 is 12 residues. CDR3 DNA sequence: TGTGCCTGGAACGCGGTGAACTATGGCTACACCTTC. It specifies CAWNAVNYGYTF.

This rearrangement joins TRBV25-1 to TRBJ1-4; TRBD1 agrees at 9 bases. Germline V gives CDR1 MGHDK, CDR2 SYGVNS. The CDR3 runs to 13 residues. V trimming: 11 bases; J trimming: 3 bases; junction bases outside the gene matches: 4. The CDR3 protein is CAARTGANEKLFF. CDR3 DNA sequence: TGTGCCGCCCGGACAGGGGCTAATGAAAAACTGTTTTTT.

The chain carries TRBV2 and TRBJ2-7; perhaps TRBD1 as D (5 bases). The germline V and J ends were trimmed by 4 bases and 2 bases, with 18 bases remaining between them. This CDR3 is built from 16 residues. CDR1 is SNHLY, CDR2 FYNNEI, per germline. The CDR3 region is CASSAIRGWSTYEQYF. CDR3 sequence (DNA): TGTGCCAGCAGTGCCATTAGGGGATGGTCCACCTACGAGCAGTACTTC.

This clone has more than one count but fewer than ten. This sequence joins TRBV18 and TRBJ1-2, with D unresolved. Germline CDR1 reads KGHSH; CDR2 reads LQKENI. V gave up 2 bases and J gave up 4 bases, with 8 bases separating them. The CDR3 totals 13 residues. The CDR3 loop is CASSPTGIYGYTF. The CDR3 nucleotides read TGTGCCAGCTCACCAACGGGAATCTATGGCTACACCTTC.

The chain couples TRBV7-3 to TRBJ2-1; 7 bases fit TRBD2. Trimming cost V 5 bases and J 3 bases; bases outside gene matches: 10. CDR3 size: 16 residues. CDR1 is SGHTA, CDR2 FQGTGA, per germline. This CDR3 is CASSPSGGRSYNEQFF. The CDR3 coding sequence is TGTGCCAGCAGCCCGTCTGGCGGGAGAAGCTACAATGAGCAGTTCTTC.

This chain uses TRBV27 with TRBJ1-2; 8 nucleotides match TRBD1. Germline CDR1 reads MNHEY; CDR2 reads SMNVEV (reference sequence). V lost 6 bases and J lost 4; bases outside the gene matches: 7. The CDR3 spans 14 residues. The CDR3 DNA sequence: TGTGCCAGCAGCCGGACAGGGATCGCCTATGGCTACACCTTC. The encoded protein is CASSRTGIAYGYTF.

The chain couples TRBV7-2 to TRBJ1-1; D remains ambiguous. CDR1 and CDR2 from the germline V gene are SGHTA and FQGNSA. V dropped 1 base and J dropped 3 bases, with 12 bases sitting between them. The CDR3 totals 15 residues. The CDR3 here is CASSLVKITYTEAFF. As DNA, the CDR3 is TGTGCCAGCAGCTTAGTCAAGATTACTTACACTGAAGCTTTCTTT.

This clone has only one observation. Written as DNA, the CDR3 is TGTGCCAGCAGTGGACCGGGACTAGCGGGTGAAGGCTACAATGAGCAGTTCTTC. Protein: CASSGPGLAGEGYNEQFF. This chain links TRBV2 with TRBJ2-1; 12 positions match TRBD2. From germline, CDR1 is SNHLY and CDR2 FYNNEI. Trimming cost V 4 bases and J 3 bases; bases outside gene matches: 10. This CDR3 region has 18 residues.